Listed below are T cell receptor beta chains from one sample, sequenced in a study of prognosis after radiotherapy for stage I lung cancer. A single record per CDR3 protein comes from TCRdb applying MiXCR to the multiplex PCR reads. The sample records about 47,000 distinct CDR3 sequences, less than 45% being singletons. Sequencing was performed on PBMCs, taken before or after stereotactic body radiation therapy (not recorded which). The receptors come from a donor aged 50 or older with non-small cell lung cancer. Each CDR3 is given without its conserved first and last residue. A D gene is named only where the DNA matches it firmly.

j_gene | len | d_gene | v_gene | CDR3aa
TRBJ2-7 | 14 | TRBD2 | TRBV9 | ASSAGTSGKFYEQY
TRBJ2-7 | 12 | NA | TRBV4-1 | ASSQPGQKNEQY
TRBJ1-5 | 11 | NA | TRBV28 | ASTPWGGQPQH
TRBJ1-2 | 12 | NA | TRBV5-1 | ASSFSEANYGYT
TRBJ2-1 | 10 | NA | TRBV12-3/TRBV12-4 | ASSLAFNEQF
TRBJ2-7 | 13 | NA | TRBV12-3/TRBV12-4 | ASSLGQGWFDEQY
TRBJ1-3 | 14 | NA | TRBV5-6 | ASSAGLESQGNTIY
TRBJ1-1 | 12 | TRBD1 | TRBV5-1 | ASSIRDRVTEAF
TRBJ1-1 | 12 | NA | TRBV7-2 | ASSLISGYGNAF
TRBJ1-6 | 14 | NA | TRBV3-2 | ASSQEGCRDGSPLH
TRBJ2-1 | 11 | NA | TRBV7-2 | ASSASSSHEQF
TRBJ1-2 | 12 | TRBD1 | TRBV12-3/TRBV12-4 | ASSIGQGASGYT
TRBJ2-2 | 13 | NA | TRBV6-1 | ASSAVVGVTGELF
TRBJ1-2 | 12 | NA | TRBV19 | ASSILGWRYGYT
TRBJ2-7 | 10 | NA | TRBV3-1 | ASRSRSAEQY
TRBJ1-2 | 11 | NA | TRBV19 | ASSTDRSYGYT
TRBJ2-1 | 13 | NA | TRBV7-9 | ASSFRSAVEDEQF
TRBJ1-3 | 15 | NA | TRBV2 | ASRMTLGQSSGNTIY
TRBJ2-7 | 11 | TRBD2 | TRBV12-3/TRBV12-4 | ASSRAGVGEQY
TRBJ1-2 | 13 | NA | TRBV12-3/TRBV12-4 | ASSLRDPLNYGYT
TRBJ2-3 | 13 | TRBD1 | TRBV6-4 | ASSEGGQGSDTQY
TRBJ2-5 | 14 | TRBD1 | TRBV2 | ASRGQGPGTQRPQY
TRBJ2-1 | 10 | NA | TRBV5-1 | ASSSLGNEQF
TRBJ2-2 | 14 | TRBD2 | TRBV7-6 | ASSLEASGNSGELF
TRBJ1-6 | 10 | NA | TRBV9 | ASSPSNSPLH
TRBJ2-1 | 13 | TRBD2 | TRBV5-5 | ASNRGGTSYNEQF
TRBJ2-7 | 13 | NA | TRBV11-3 | ASSLMLGTSHEQY
TRBJ2-7 | 11 | NA | TRBV18 | ASSPGGPYEQY
TRBJ1-1 | 15 | NA | TRBV27 | ASSLNGRVGGKVEAF
TRBJ1-2 | 11 | TRBD1 | TRBV20-1 | SAGDRINYGYT
TRBJ2-2 | 13 | TRBD1 | TRBV2 | ATQAGTGGTGELF
TRBJ1-2 | 11 | NA | TRBV18 | ASSPQGIGGYT
TRBJ1-5 | 12 | NA | TRBV7-2 | ASSRGKSKETQH
TRBJ2-1 | 13 | NA | TRBV7-2 | ASSSSLGSYNEQF
TRBJ2-1 | 11 | NA | TRBV7-3 | ASSPNQGNEQF
TRBJ2-1 | 15 | TRBD1 | TRBV9 | ASSVSPDRGNYNEQF
TRBJ2-5 | 14 | NA | TRBV5-1 | ASSLMMAGLQETQY
TRBJ2-3 | 11 | NA | TRBV4-3 | ASSQERRDTQY
TRBJ2-7 | 13 | TRBD2 | TRBV19 | AISGTSGISYEQY
TRBJ1-1 | 13 | NA | TRBV2 | ASSEGPRRCTEAF
TRBJ2-1 | 14 | NA | TRBV5-1 | ASSTLGPQVKNEQF
TRBJ2-1 | 14 | NA | TRBV11-2 | ASSLQLAGAVGEQF
TRBJ1-3 | 12 | NA | TRBV27 | ASSSGGRGNTVY
TRBJ2-7 | 11 | NA | TRBV9 | ASSSGYSYEQY
TRBJ1-3 | 14 | TRBD1 | TRBV7-6 | ASSLEVRGLGNTIY
TRBJ2-5 | 15 | TRBD2 | TRBV5-1 | ASTVRDGGRAAETQY
TRBJ1-2 | 13 | NA | TRBV2 | ASSPRVGDNYGYT
TRBJ2-1 | 13 | NA | TRBV7-3 | ASSLWVGRDNEQF
TRBJ2-5 | 12 | NA | TRBV5-1 | ASSSRPYQETQY
TRBJ2-3 | 16 | NA | TRBV3-2 | ASSQDFSGRGDTDTQY
TRBJ1-4 | 14 | NA | TRBV5-8 | ASPPPGGFTNEKLF
TRBJ2-5 | 10 | NA | TRBV28 | ATEGGVGTQY
TRBJ1-3 | 12 | TRBD1 | TRBV5-1 | ASRQGAVGNTIY
TRBJ2-2 | 13 | NA | TRBV4-1 | ASSYNRVATGELF
TRBJ2-7 | 11 | NA | TRBV6-5 | ASSYGTFYEQY
TRBJ2-6 | 15 | TRBD2 | TRBV30 | AWKSSGRSYGANVLT
TRBJ2-7 | 11 | TRBD2 | TRBV6-1 | ASSPPGLAGVN